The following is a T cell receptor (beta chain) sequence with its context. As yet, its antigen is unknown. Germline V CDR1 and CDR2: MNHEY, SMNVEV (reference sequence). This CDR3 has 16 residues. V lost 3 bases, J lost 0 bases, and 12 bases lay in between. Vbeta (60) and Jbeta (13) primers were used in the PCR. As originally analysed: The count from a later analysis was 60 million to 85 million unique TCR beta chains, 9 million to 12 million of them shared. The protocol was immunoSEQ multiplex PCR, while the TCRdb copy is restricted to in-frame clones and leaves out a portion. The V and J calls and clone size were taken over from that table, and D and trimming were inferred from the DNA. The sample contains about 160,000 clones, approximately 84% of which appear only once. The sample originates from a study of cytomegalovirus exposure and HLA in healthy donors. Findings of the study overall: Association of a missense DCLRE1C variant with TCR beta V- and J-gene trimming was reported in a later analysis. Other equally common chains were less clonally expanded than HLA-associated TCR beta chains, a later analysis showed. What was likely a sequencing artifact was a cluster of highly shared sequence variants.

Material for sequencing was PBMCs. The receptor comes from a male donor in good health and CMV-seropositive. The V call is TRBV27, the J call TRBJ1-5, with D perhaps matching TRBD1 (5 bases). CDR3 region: CASSFGGKVSNQPQHF. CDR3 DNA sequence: TGTGCCAGCAGTTTTGGGGGGAAGGTTAGCAATCAGCCCCAGCATTTT.